The sequence of this T cell receptor beta chain was determined in a study of technical replicates of blood from several donors. The count of this clone is one. Germline assignment: CDR1 MNHEY and CDR2 SMNVEV (reference sequence). This CDR3 is built from 14 residues. Trimming took 2 bases from V and 0 from J, leaving 8 bases between them. The table came from immunoSEQ multiplex PCR; TCRdb's copy has only in-frame clones and leaves some out. The sample lists roughly 100,000 clones, approximately 96% occurring once. The rearrangement uses TRBV27 and TRBJ2-7; D is uncertain. The receptor comes from a human donor in good health. Sequencing input: T cells isolated from PBMCs. CDR3 amino acids: CASSLSPRSYEQYF. In nucleotides, the CDR3 is TGTGCCAGCAGTTTAAGCCCCCGCTCCTACGAGCAGTACTTC.